The T cell receptor (beta chain) described here comes from a study of T cells in Graves' hyperthyroidism and ophthalmopathy. About the study: Peripheral blood was acquired at first diagnosis, ahead of any therapy whatsoever. Study-level points and caveats: Model output signaled ophthalmopathy a median roughly six months ahead of onset.

This clonotype was observed many times. What it binds is not known. TCR beta CDR3 regions were amplified from RNA transcripts. Primed by the HTBI set, a first-round RT-PCR was run on the TCR CDR3. TCRdb independently ran MiXCR on the multiplex PCR reads; one entry per CDR3 protein. The repertoire holds fewer than 400,000 distinct CDR3 sequences, about an eighth seen once, with 28% in the top ten. Uncontrolled infection, other autoimmune disease, pregnancy or lactation barred patients from enrollment. Based on clinical symptoms, serum thyroxine and TRAb, thyroid ultrasound and orbital computed tomography, diagnoses were reached. Germline V gene sequence: CDR1 KGHSH, CDR2 LQKENI. This CDR3 is 15 amino acids long. Trimming took 3 bases from V and 2 from J; bases not matched to a gene: 4.

This TCR came from a man aged 45-65 years with Graves' ophthalmopathy. The material sequenced was blood. This chain joins TRBV18 and TRBJ2-7, with 10 bases identical to TRBD2. The CDR3: CASSPQAGGPYEQYF. For the CDR3, the DNA is TGTGCCAGCTCACCCCAAGCGGGAGGGCCCTACGAGCAGTACTTC.